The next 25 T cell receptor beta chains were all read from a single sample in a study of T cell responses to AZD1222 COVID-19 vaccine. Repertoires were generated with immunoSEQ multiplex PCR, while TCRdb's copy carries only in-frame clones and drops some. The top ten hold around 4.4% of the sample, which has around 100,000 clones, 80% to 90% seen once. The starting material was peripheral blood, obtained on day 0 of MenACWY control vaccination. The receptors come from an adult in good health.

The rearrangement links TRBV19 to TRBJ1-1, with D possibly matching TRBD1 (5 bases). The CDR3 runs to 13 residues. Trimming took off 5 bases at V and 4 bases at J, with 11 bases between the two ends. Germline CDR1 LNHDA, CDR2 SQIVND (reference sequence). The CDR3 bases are TGTGCCAGTAGTCCGCAGGGAGGCACTGAAGCTTTCTTT. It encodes CASSPQGGTEAFF.

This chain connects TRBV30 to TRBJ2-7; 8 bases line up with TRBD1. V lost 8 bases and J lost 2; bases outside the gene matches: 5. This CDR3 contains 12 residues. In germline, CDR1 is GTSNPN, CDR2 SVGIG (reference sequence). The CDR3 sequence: CASGQGTYEQYF. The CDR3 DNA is TGTGCCAGTGGACAGGGAACCTACGAGCAGTACTTC. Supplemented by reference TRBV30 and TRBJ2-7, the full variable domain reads SQTIHQWPATLVQPVGSPLSLECTVEGTSNPNLYWYRQAAGRGLQLLFYSVGIGQISSEVPQNLSASRPQDRQFILSSKKLLLSDSGFYLCASGQGTYEQYFGPGTRLTVT.

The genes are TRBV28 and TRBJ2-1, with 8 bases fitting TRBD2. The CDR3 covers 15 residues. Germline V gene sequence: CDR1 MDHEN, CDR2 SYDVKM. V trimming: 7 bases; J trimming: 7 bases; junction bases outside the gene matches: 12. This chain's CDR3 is CASTPGGLAGNEQFF. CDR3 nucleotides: TGTGCCAGCACCCCGGGGGGGCTAGCGGGTAATGAGCAGTTCTTC.

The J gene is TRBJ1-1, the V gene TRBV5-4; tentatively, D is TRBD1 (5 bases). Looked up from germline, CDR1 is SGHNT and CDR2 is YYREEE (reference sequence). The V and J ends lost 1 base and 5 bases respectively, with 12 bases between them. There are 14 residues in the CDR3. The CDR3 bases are TGTGCCAGCAGCTTGAAGCAGGGCGGGACTGAAGCTTTCTTT. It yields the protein CASSLKQGGTEAFF.

CDR3 bases: TGTGCCAGCAGTTACGAGGGGGAGGCACCGCAGTTCTTC. Encoded protein: CASSYEGEAPQFF. The rearrangement uses TRBV6-2 or TRBV6-3 and TRBJ2-1; possibly TRBD1 or TRBD2 for D (6 bases each). Germline CDR1 MNHEY, CDR2 SVGEGT. The ends were cut back, 2 bases at V and 12 bases at J, with 14 bases in the middle. The CDR3 is 13 amino acids.

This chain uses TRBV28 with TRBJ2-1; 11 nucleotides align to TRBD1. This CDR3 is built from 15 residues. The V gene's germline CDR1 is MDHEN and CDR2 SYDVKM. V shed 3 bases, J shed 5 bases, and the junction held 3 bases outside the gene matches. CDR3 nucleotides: TGTGCCAGCAGTTTTTCGGGACAGGGGGACAATGAGCAGTTCTTC. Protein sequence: CASSFSGQGDNEQFF.

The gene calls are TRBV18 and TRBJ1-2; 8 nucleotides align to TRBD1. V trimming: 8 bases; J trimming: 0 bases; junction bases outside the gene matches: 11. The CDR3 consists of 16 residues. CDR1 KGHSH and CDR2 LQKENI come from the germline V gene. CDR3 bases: TGTGCCAGCACCGCCGGGACAGGATCTTCTAACTATGGCTACACCTTC. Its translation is CASTAGTGSSNYGYTF.

In nucleotides, the CDR3 is TGTGCCTGCAGCCGACAGACGAATCAGCCCCAGCATTTT. Its protein is CACSRQTNQPQHF. This chain connects TRBV30 to TRBJ1-5, with a weak D call TRBD1 (5 bases). The V gene's germline CDR1 is GTSNPN and CDR2 SVGIG (reference sequence). This CDR3 spans 13 amino acids. Trimming pared 6 bases from V and 4 bases from J, leaving 13 bases between.

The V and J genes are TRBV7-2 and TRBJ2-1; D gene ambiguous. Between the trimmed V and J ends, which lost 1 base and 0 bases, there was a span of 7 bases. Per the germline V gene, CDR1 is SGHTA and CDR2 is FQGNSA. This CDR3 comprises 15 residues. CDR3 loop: CASSLEISSYNEQFF. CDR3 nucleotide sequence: TGTGCCAGCAGCTTAGAGATTAGCTCCTACAATGAGCAGTTCTTC.

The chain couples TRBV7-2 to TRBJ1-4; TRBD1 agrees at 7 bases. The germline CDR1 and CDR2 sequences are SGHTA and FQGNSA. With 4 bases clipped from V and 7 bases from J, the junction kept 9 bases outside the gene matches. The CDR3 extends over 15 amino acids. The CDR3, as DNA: TGTGCCAGCAGCTCGGAAAACAGGGGAGCTGAAAAACTGTTTTTT. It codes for CASSSENRGAEKLFF.

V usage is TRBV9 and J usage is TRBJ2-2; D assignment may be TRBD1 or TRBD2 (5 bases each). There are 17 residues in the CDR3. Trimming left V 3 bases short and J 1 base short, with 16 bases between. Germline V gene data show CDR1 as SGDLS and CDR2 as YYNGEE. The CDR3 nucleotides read TGTGCCAGCAGCGCCTCCCGAGGGGAGCAGAACACCGGGGAGCTGTTTTTT. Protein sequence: CASSASRGEQNTGELFF.

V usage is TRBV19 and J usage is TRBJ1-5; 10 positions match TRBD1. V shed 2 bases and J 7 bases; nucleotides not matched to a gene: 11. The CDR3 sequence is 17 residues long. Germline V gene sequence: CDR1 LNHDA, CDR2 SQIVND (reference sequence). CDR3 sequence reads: CASSIRPGDRGRQPQHF. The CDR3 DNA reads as TGTGCCAGTAGTATACGTCCGGGGGACAGGGGAAGGCAGCCCCAGCATTTT.

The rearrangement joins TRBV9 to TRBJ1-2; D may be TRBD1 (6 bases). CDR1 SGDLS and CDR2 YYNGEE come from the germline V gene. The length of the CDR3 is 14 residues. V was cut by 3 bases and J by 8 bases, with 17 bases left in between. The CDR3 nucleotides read TGTGCCAGCAGCGGAGTAGGGGGAGCAGAGGGCTACACCTTC. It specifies CASSGVGGAEGYTF.

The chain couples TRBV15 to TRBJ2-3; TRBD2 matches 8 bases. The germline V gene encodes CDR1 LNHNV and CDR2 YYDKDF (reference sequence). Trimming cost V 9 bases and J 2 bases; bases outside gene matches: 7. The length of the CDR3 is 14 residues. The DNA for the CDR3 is TGTGCCACAGGGGCGGGGGGCAACACAGATACGCAGTATTTT. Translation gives CATGAGGNTDTQYF.

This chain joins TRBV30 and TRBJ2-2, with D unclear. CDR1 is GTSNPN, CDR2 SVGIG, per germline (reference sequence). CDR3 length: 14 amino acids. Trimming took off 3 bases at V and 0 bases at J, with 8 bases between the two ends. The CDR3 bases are TGTGCCTGGAGACTTCTAGCGAACACCGGGGAGCTGTTTTTT. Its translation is CAWRLLANTGELFF.

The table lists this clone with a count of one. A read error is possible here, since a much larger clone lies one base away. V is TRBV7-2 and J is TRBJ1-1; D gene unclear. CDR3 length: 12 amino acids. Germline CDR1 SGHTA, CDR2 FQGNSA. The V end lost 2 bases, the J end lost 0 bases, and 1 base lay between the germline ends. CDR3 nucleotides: TGTGCCAGCAGCTTAATGAACACTGAAGCTTTCTTT. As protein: CASSLMNTEAFF.

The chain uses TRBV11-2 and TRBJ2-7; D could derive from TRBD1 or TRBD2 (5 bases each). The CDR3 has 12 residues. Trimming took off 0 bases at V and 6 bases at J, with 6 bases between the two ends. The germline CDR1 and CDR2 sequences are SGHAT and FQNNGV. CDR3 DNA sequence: TGTGCCAGCAGCTTAGAGGGGGTCGAGCAGTACTTC. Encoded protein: CASSLEGVEQYF.

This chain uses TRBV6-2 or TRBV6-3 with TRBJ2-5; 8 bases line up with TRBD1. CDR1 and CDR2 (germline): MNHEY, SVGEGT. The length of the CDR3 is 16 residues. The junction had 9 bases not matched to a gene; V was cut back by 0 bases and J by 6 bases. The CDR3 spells CASSYSVAGGGKTQYF. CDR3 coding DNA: TGTGCCAGCAGTTACTCGGTGGCAGGGGGCGGAAAGACCCAGTACTTC.

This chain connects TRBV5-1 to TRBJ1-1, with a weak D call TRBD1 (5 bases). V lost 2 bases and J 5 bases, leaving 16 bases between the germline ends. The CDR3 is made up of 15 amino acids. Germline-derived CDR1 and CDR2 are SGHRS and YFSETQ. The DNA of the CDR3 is TGCGCCAGCAGCTTAACCGGGGCTAGCGGAACTGAAGCTTTCTTT. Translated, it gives CASSLTGASGTEAFF.

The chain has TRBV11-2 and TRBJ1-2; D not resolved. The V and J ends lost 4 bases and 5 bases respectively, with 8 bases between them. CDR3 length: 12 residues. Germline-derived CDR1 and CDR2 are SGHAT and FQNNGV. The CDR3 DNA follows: TGTGCCAGCAGCTATCTGTCGTATGGCTACACCTTC. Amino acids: CASSYLSYGYTF.

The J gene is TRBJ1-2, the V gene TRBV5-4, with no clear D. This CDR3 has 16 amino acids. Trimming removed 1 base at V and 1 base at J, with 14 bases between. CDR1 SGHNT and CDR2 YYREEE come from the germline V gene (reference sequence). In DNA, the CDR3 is TGTGCCAGCAGCTTGCAAGGGTTCGGGAATAACTATGGCTACACCTTC. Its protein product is CASSLQGFGNNYGYTF.

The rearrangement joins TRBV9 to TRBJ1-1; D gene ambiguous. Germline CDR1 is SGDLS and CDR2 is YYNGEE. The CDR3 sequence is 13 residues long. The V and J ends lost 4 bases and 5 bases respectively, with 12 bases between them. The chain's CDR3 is CASSSGPGTEAFF. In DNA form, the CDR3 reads TGTGCCAGCAGCTCTGGACCGGGGACTGAAGCTTTCTTT. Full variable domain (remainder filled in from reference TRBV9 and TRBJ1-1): DSGVTQTPKHLITATGQRVTLRCSPRSGDLSVYWYQQSLDQGLQFLIQYYNGEERAKGNILERFSAQQFPDLHSELNLSSLELGDSALYFCASSSGPGTEAFFGQGTRLTVV.

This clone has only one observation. CDR3 DNA sequence: TGTGCCAGCAGGCCGGGCGCGAACACCGGGGAGCTGTTTTTT. This codes for CASRPGANTGELFF. The chain is built from TRBV6-5 and TRBJ2-2, with D uncertain. V was cut by 6 bases and J by 0 bases, with 8 bases left in between. The CDR3 length is 14 residues. Germline lookup yields CDR1 MNHEY and CDR2 SVGAGI.

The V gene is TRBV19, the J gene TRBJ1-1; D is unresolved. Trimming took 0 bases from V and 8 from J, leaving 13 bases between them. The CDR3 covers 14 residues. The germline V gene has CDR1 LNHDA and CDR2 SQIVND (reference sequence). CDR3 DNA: TGTGCCAGTAGTATAGATCCGGGCAACGCAGAAGCTTTCTTT. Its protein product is CASSIDPGNAEAFF.

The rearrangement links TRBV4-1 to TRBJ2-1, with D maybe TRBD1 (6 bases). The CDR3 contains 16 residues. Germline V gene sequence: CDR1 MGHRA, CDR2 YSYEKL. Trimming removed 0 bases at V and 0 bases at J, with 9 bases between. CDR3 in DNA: TGCGCCAGCAGCCAAGATCAAGGGGGCTCCTACAATGAGCAGTTCTTC. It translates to CASSQDQGGSYNEQFF.